This is a list of T cell receptor beta chains from one sample in a study of blood T cell repertoires in COVID-19. Assay used: immunoSEQ multiplex PCR; TCRdb lists only in-frame clones, some missing. Of over 150,000 clones listed, around 82% were seen once; the top ten hold 11%. Sample: peripheral blood. The receptors were gathered from a man between 65 and 79 years old with active or convalescent COVID-19. Both conserved end residues are part of each CDR3. Each record gives: V gene, D gene, J gene, CDR3 DNA, CDR3 protein. A D gene is named only where the DNA matches it firmly.

V: TRBV7-2; D: NA; J: TRBJ2-7; DNA: TGTGCCAGCAGCTTATTCTGGGGGGAGGCAGCGAGCTCCTACGAGCAGTACTTC; CDR3: CASSLFWGEAASSYEQYF
V: TRBV9; D: NA; J: TRBJ2-7; DNA: TGTGCCAGCAGCCCCGACAGAGCCTACGAGCAGTACTTC; CDR3: CASSPDRAYEQYF
V: TRBV29-1; D: TRBD2; J: TRBJ2-3; DNA: TGCAGCGTTGAAGATGTGGCGGGGGGCCCAGATACGCAGTATTTT; CDR3: CSVEDVAGGPDTQYF
V: TRBV5-1; D: TRBD1; J: TRBJ1-2; DNA: TGCGCCAGCAGCTTGGAGGGGACAGGGGTCCATGGCTACACCTTC; CDR3: CASSLEGTGVHGYTF
V: TRBV7-2; D: TRBD1; J: TRBJ2-3; DNA: TGTGCCAGCAGCTTATGGAGGACAGGGATCACAGATACGCAGTATTTT; CDR3: CASSLWRTGITDTQYF
V: TRBV28; D: NA; J: TRBJ1-6; DNA: TGTGCCAGCAGTTTCGCGGTTGATTCACCCCTCCACTTT; CDR3: CASSFAVDSPLHF
V: TRBV5-4; D: NA; J: TRBJ2-1; DNA: TGTGCCAGCAGCTTGGGAGTACCAACCTACAATGAGCAGTTCTTC; CDR3: CASSLGVPTYNEQFF
V: TRBV2; D: TRBD1; J: TRBJ1-4; DNA: TGTGCCAGCAGCCACCAACAGGGGACGGATGAAAAACTGTTTTTT; CDR3: CASSHQQGTDEKLFF
V: TRBV15; D: NA; J: TRBJ2-1; DNA: TGTGCCACCAGCAGGCGGGGTAGGTCCTACAATGAGCAGTTCTTC; CDR3: CATSRRGRSYNEQFF
V: TRBV6-5; D: NA; J: TRBJ2-3; DNA: TGTGCCAGCAGTTACCTTCCTAGCGTGAATACGCAGTATTTT; CDR3: CASSYLPSVNTQYF
V: TRBV30; D: TRBD2; J: TRBJ2-7; DNA: TGTGCCTGGAGGGGGGTGACTAGCGGTACTCCTACATTC; CDR3: CAWRGVTSGTPTF
V: TRBV20-1; D: NA; J: TRBJ1-5; DNA: TGCAGTGCTAGTAGGGGTCGTCAGCCCCAGCATTTT; CDR3: CSASRGRQPQHF
V: TRBV6-2/TRBV6-3; D: TRBD2; J: TRBJ2-7; DNA: TGTGCCAGCAGTTACTCGAGGACTAGCATGGCCTACGAGCAGTACTTC; CDR3: CASSYSRTSMAYEQYF
V: TRBV9; D: TRBD1; J: TRBJ2-2; DNA: TGTGCCAGCAGCGTAGGCCAGGGGGCGAGCACCGGGGAGCTGTTTTTT; CDR3: CASSVGQGASTGELFF